This T cell receptor beta chain came from a study of blood T cell repertoires in COVID-19. About the research overall: Both acute and convalescent COVID-19 samples were obtained from the United States, Italy and Spain. The analysed material was cDNA or gDNA that came from T cells, B-cell-depleted T cells, or PBMCs.

Per the original data handling: Estimates of nucleated cell counts were drawn from the amplification of reference gene primers. Here immunoSEQ multiplex PCR was the method, and the copy in TCRdb shows in-frame clones only, minus some. That table gives V, J and clone size, and the DNA gave D and trimming. The profile shows about 150,000 clones, about 89% of them singletons. V gave up 3 bases and J gave up 4 bases; unmatched junction bases: 7. The CDR3 is 15 residues long. Germline values: CDR1 SNHLY, CDR2 FYNNEI. The genes are TRBV2 and TRBJ2-3; 7 bases match TRBD2. Sequenced: peripheral blood. This TCR derives from a man between 50 and 59 years old with acute or convalescent COVID-19. The CDR3 DNA reads as TGTGCCAGCAGTGATTTGGGGGGGGGACCAGATACGCAGTATTTT. The encoded protein is CASSDLGGGPDTQYF. The full variable domain, its missing parts supplied by reference TRBV2 and TRBJ2-3, is EPEVTQTPSHQVTQMGQEVILRCVPISNHLYFYWYRQILGQKVEFLVSFYNNEISEKSEIFDDQFSVERPDGSNFTLKIRSTKLEDSAMYFCASSDLGGGPDTQYFGPGTRLTVL.